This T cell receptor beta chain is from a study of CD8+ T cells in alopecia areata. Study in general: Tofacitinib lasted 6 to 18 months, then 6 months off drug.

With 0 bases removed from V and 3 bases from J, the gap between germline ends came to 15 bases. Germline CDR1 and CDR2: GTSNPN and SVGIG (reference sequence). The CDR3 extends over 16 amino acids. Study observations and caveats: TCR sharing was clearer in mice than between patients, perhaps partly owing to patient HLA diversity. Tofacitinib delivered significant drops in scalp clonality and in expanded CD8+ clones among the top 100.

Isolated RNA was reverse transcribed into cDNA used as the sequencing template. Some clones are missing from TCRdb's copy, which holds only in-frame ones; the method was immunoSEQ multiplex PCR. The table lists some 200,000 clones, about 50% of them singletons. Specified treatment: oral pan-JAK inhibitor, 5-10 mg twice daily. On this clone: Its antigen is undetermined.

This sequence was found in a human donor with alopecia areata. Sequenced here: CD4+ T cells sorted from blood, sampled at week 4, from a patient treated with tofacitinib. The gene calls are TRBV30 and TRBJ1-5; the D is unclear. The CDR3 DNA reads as TGTGCCTGGAGTGTAGGTCAGGCGATAAACAATCAGCCCCAGCATTTT. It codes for CAWSVGQAINNQPQHF.